Listed below are T cell receptor beta chains from one sample, sequenced in a study of cytomegalovirus exposure and HLA in healthy donors. TCRdb's copy holds only in-frame clones and misses some; the assay was immunoSEQ multiplex PCR. The table includes some 98,000 clones, approximately 9% detected once. Material for sequencing was PBMCs. All receptors derive from a man between 45 and 60 years old in good health and CMV-seropositive. Each CDR3 is given with its conserved first and last residue. The order of the fields is V gene, J gene, CDR3 protein.

v_gene: TRBV5-6; j_gene: TRBJ1-4; CDR3aa: CASSFSRNRLFF
v_gene: TRBV9; j_gene: TRBJ2-3; CDR3aa: CASSVVASPTDTQYF
v_gene: TRBV28; j_gene: TRBJ2-3; CDR3aa: CASSLPGLGTDTQYF
v_gene: TRBV2; j_gene: TRBJ2-7; CDR3aa: CASSWDKGYYEQYF
v_gene: TRBV9; j_gene: TRBJ2-6; CDR3aa: CASSVGRDRATSSGANVLTF
v_gene: TRBV9; j_gene: TRBJ2-3; CDR3aa: CASSMGETTQYF
v_gene: TRBV9; j_gene: TRBJ2-2; CDR3aa: CASSAAAGGPTGELFF
v_gene: TRBV18; j_gene: TRBJ2-1; CDR3aa: CASSPLLADEQFF
v_gene: TRBV5-5; j_gene: TRBJ2-5; CDR3aa: CASSFRAGVQETQYF
v_gene: TRBV7-8; j_gene: TRBJ1-5; CDR3aa: CASSLAVGGQPQHF
v_gene: TRBV5-1; j_gene: TRBJ2-1; CDR3aa: CASSLRAGNEQFF
v_gene: TRBV7-6; j_gene: TRBJ2-2; CDR3aa: CASSPGGQGSGELFF
v_gene: TRBV5-1; j_gene: TRBJ2-2; CDR3aa: CASSLLLSGRGTGELFF
v_gene: TRBV4-1; j_gene: TRBJ1-1; CDR3aa: CASSQQGSTEAFF
v_gene: TRBV6-6; j_gene: TRBJ2-1; CDR3aa: CASSYSRGGDEQFF
v_gene: TRBV5-4; j_gene: TRBJ1-1; CDR3aa: CASSPGGAGGAFF
v_gene: TRBV9; j_gene: TRBJ1-5; CDR3aa: CASSPGRGDQPQHF
v_gene: TRBV6-5; j_gene: TRBJ2-7; CDR3aa: CASSYSPGTYEQYF
v_gene: TRBV27; j_gene: TRBJ2-7; CDR3aa: CASRLGLAGGTYEQYF
v_gene: TRBV5-6; j_gene: TRBJ1-3; CDR3aa: CATRGVSSGNTIYF
v_gene: TRBV12-5; j_gene: TRBJ2-5; CDR3aa: CASGFRLGTAETQYF
v_gene: TRBV7-8; j_gene: TRBJ1-1; CDR3aa: CASSSLGRLNTEAFF
v_gene: TRBV29-1; j_gene: TRBJ2-7; CDR3aa: CSVEGDGTYEQYF
v_gene: TRBV4-3; j_gene: TRBJ1-1; CDR3aa: CASSQEPGAEAFF
v_gene: TRBV4-3; j_gene: TRBJ2-7; CDR3aa: CAGEDISGEQYF
v_gene: TRBV4-1; j_gene: TRBJ2-1; CDR3aa: CASSRTGVVAASYNEQFF
v_gene: TRBV28; j_gene: TRBJ1-3; CDR3aa: CASRTDSASGNTIYF
v_gene: TRBV7-6; j_gene: TRBJ2-1; CDR3aa: CASSPRTTYNEQFF
v_gene: TRBV7-9; j_gene: TRBJ2-7; CDR3aa: CASSSETGVIDEQYF
v_gene: TRBV4-1; j_gene: TRBJ2-1; CDR3aa: CASRHGVLSYNEQFF
v_gene: TRBV2; j_gene: TRBJ2-2; CDR3aa: CASMNPGNTGELFF
v_gene: TRBV28; j_gene: TRBJ2-7; CDR3aa: CASSRFRSSYEQYF
v_gene: TRBV7-9; j_gene: TRBJ1-4; CDR3aa: CASSSQGASTNEKLFF
v_gene: TRBV5-4; j_gene: TRBJ2-1; CDR3aa: CASSLKRTSYNEQFF
v_gene: TRBV28; j_gene: TRBJ1-1; CDR3aa: CASSLTLSAEAFF
v_gene: TRBV30; j_gene: TRBJ1-2; CDR3aa: CAWSPVGALHYGYTF
v_gene: TRBV4-3; j_gene: TRBJ2-2; CDR3aa: CASSQEISGTGELFF
v_gene: TRBV10-2; j_gene: TRBJ1-1; CDR3aa: CASSETGNTEAFF
v_gene: TRBV28; j_gene: TRBJ1-1; CDR3aa: CASSLSEVLTEAFF
v_gene: TRBV4-3; j_gene: TRBJ2-5; CDR3aa: CASSQEGATPGLSETQYF
v_gene: TRBV28; j_gene: TRBJ1-1; CDR3aa: CASSSGTGAGKGTEAFF